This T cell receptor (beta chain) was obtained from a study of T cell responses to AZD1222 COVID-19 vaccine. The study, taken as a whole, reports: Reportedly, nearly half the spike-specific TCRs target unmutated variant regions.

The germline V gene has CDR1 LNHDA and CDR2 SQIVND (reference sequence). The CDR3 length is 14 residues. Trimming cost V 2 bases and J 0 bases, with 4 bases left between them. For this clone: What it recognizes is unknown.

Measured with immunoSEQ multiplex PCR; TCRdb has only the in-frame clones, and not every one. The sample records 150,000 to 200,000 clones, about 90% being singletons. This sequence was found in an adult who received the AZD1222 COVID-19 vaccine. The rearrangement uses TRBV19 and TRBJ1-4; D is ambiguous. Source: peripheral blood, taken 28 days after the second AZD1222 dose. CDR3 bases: TGTGCCAGTAGTATATCCTCAACTAATGAAAAACTGTTTTTT. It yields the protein CASSISSTNEKLFF.